The entry below gives a single TCR beta chain sequence along with its context. Repertoires were generated with immunoSEQ multiplex PCR, while TCRdb's copy carries only in-frame clones and drops some. Of about 55,000 clones listed, around 94% are singletons. The data originate from a study of T cell changes during pregnancy in multiple sclerosis. The trim removed 5 bases at V and 2 bases at J, leaving 19 bases unmatched. The CDR3 is made up of 20 amino acids. Germline CDR1 and CDR2: MDHEN and SYDVKM. This specimen consisted of CD8+ T cells from peripheral blood mononuclear cells, obtained after pregnancy. The TCR originated in a female donor with multiple sclerosis, enrolled in a pregnancy study. The V gene is TRBV28, the J gene TRBJ1-5; 9 bases are shared with TRBD1. DNA of the CDR3: TGTGCCAGCAGTCCAGCGACAGGGGGGGTGATGGTTCGGGGCAATCAGCCCCAGCATTTT. Encoded protein: CASSPATGGVMVRGNQPQHF.